This paragraph reports one T cell receptor (beta chain). The antigen is not known. This specimen belongs to a study of glioma-infiltrating T cells after dendritic cell vaccination. Study results and limitations: Patients with more pretreatment TILs had longer time to progression and survival.

Fresh-frozen tumor tissue and more than two years of survival data were available for all. The primer mix had 60 V beta and 13 J beta primers. Generated by immunoSEQ multiplex PCR, the TCRdb table keeps only in-frame clones and is missing some. The repertoire holds about 82,000 clones, roughly 90% seen once, with 3% to 4% in the top ten. The sample here was blood, taken before dendritic cell vaccination. This clonotype was obtained from a human donor with glioblastoma.

The CDR3 spells CAWRETGGINYGYTF. CDR3 coding DNA: TGTGCCTGGAGGGAGACAGGGGGGATTAACTATGGCTACACCTTC. V gene TRBV30 combines with J gene TRBJ1-2; 9 bases map to TRBD1. Trimming at V came to 3 bases and at J to 1 base, leaving 6 bases not matched to a gene. CDR1 is GTSNPN and CDR2 is SVGIG in the germline V gene (reference sequence). The CDR3 totals 15 residues.